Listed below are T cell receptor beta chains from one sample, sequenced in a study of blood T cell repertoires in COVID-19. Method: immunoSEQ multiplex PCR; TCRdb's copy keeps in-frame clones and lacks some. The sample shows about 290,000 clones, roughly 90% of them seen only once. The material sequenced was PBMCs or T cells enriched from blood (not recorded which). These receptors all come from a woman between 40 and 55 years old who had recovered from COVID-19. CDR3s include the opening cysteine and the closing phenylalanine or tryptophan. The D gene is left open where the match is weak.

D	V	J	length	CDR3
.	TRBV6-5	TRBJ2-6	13	CASSLSGANVLTF
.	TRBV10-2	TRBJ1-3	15	CASRLQGSSGNTIYF
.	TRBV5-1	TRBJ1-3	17	CASSLELGVGSGNTIYF
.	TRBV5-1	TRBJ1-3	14	CASSLAGYGNTIYF
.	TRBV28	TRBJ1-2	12	CASRADQRGYTF
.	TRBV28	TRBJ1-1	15	CASFSLGGRNTEAFF
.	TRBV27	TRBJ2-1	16	CASSLVEVGVGNEQFF
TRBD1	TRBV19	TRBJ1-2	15	CASSPMTGVFDGYTF
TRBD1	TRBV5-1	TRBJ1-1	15	CASSPGTGVNTEAFF
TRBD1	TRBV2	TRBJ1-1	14	CASRLGQENTEAFF
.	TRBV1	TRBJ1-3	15	CTSSDTPRAGNTIYF
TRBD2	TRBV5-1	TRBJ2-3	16	CASSFHLAGGADTQYF
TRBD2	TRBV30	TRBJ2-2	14	CAWALAGYAGELFF
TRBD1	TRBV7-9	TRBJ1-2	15	CASSDWDRVKDGYTF
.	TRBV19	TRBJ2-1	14	CASSGQYGLNEQFF
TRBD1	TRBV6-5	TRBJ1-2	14	CASSLTGGQYGYTF
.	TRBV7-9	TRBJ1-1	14	CASSSGRGNTEAFF
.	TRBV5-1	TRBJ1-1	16	CASSLVPTGQTTEAFF
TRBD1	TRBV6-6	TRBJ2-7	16	CASSQSLGTGVNEQYF
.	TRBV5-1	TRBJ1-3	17	CASSLAPTGLSGNTIYF
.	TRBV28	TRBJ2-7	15	CASSFVGTTFYEQYF
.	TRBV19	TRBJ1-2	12	CASSPRGYGYTF
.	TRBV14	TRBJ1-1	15	CASSQTEILNTEAFF
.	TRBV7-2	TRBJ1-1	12	CASSSLSGRAFF
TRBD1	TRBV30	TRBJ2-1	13	CAWMGQGLGEQFF
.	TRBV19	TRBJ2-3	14	CASARSTGTDTQYF
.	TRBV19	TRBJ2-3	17	CASSIYTPDSSRNTQYF
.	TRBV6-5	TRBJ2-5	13	CASSKTGQGTQYF
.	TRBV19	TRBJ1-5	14	CASSRRTGSSPQHF
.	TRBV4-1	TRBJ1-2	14	CASSQEGAGYGYTF
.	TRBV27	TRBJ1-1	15	CASSRGGTRNTEAFF
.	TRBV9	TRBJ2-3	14	CASSVVPLADTQYF
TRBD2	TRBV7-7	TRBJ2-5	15	CASSPVASGAGTQYF
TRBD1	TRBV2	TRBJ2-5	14	CASSPTGVKETQYF
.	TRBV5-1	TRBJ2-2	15	CASSLAVSGTGELFF
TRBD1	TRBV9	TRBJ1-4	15	CASSPRTGAEEKLFF
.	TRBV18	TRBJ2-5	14	CASSPSGFGETQYF
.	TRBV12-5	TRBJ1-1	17	CASGLSRDRPLNTEAFF
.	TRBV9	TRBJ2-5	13	CASSESNGETQYF
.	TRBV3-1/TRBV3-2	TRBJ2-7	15	CASSQVGGIPYEQYF
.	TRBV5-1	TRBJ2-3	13	CASSGIVADTQYF
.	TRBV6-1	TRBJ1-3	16	CASSEAGHLSGNTIYF
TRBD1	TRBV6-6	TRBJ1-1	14	CASSYTGGSTEAFF
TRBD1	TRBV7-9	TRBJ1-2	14	CASSLLGGDYGYTF
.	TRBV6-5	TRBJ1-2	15	CASRTVDSSNYGYTF
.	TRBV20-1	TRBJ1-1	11	CSAHDKAEAFF
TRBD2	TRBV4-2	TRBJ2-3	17	CASSQRLAGTSTDTQYF
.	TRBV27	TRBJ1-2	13	CASSPKDRVGYTF
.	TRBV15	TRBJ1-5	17	CATSRDIGAFGNQPQHF
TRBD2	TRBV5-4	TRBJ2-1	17	CASSPRLAGGPYNEQFF
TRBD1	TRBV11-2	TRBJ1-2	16	CASSPQSRQGYYGYTF